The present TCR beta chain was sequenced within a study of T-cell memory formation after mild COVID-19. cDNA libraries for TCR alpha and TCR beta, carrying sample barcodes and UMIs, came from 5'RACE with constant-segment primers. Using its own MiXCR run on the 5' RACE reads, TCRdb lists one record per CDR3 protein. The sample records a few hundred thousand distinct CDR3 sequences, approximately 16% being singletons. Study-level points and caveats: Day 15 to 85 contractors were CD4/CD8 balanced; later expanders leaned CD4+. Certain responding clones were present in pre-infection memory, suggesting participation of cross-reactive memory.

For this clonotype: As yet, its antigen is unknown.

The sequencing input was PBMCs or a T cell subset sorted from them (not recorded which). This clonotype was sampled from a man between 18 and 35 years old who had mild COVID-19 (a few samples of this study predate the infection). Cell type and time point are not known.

CDR3 sequence reads: CASSQVLLNQPQHF. The CDR3 DNA reads TGCGCCAGCAGCCAAGTGCTGCTCAATCAGCCCCAGCATTTT. V gene TRBV4-1 combines with J gene TRBJ1-5; unclear D gene. Trimming shortened V by 1 base and J by 3 bases, and 7 bases separated the two germline ends. Germline values: CDR1 MGHRA, CDR2 YSYEKL. The CDR3 loop spans 14 amino acids.